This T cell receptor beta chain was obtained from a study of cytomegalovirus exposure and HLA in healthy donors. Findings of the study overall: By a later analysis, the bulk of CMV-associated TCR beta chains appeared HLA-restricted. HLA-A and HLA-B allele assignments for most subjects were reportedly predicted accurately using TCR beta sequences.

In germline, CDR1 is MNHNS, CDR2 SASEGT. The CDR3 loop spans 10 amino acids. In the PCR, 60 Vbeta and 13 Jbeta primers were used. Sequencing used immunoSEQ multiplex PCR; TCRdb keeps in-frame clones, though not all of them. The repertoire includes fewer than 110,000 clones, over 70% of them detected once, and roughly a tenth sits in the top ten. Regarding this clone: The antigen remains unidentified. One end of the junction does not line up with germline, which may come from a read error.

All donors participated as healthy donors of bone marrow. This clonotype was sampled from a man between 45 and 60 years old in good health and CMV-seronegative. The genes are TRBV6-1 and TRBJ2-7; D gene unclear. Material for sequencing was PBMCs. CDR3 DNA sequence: TGTGCCAGCAGTGAAGGCCACAGAGCTTTC. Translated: CASSEGHRAF.